The T cell receptor beta chain under discussion was sequenced for a study of response to subunit inactivated influenza vaccine. Study observations and caveats: Only a handful of new T cells, the authors suggested, are recruited with each seasonal influenza vaccination.

This clonotype was observed at least ten times. Its antigen is undetermined. V lost 6 bases and J lost 2, with 14 bases in between. CDR1 is SQVTM and CDR2 is ANQGSEA in the germline V gene. This CDR3 comprises 14 residues. TCRdb re-called the RT-PCR reads through MiXCR, storing one row per CDR3 protein. The sample records 550,000 to 800,000 distinct CDR3 sequences, about 15% being singletons. The genes are TRBV29-1 and TRBJ2-1, with D perhaps given as TRBD1 or TRBD2 (7 bases each). The origin of this receptor is a man in his forties or fifties who received an inactivated influenza vaccine. The material sequenced was PBMCs from blood, taken around two weeks before vaccination. The CDR3 region is CSVIRGGTYNEQFF. The CDR3 region has the DNA TGCAGCGTAATCAGGGGGGGCACCTACAATGAGCAGTTCTTC.